A selection of T cell receptor beta chains follows, all from one sample in a study of T-cell memory formation after mild COVID-19. Via MiXCR, TCRdb re-called the 5' RACE reads, giving one row per CDR3 protein. The sample lists 400,000 to 450,000 distinct CDR3 sequences, roughly 18% occurring once. The specimen sequenced was PBMCs or a T cell subset sorted from them (not recorded which). These receptors were collected from a man aged 18 to 30 who had mild COVID-19 (a few samples of this study predate the infection). Cell type and time point are not known. The CDR3 runs from the conserved cysteine through the conserved F or W. The order of the fields is D gene, J gene, CDR3 length, clone size, V gene, CDR3 DNA, CDR3 protein. The D gene is left open where the match is weak. Expanded clones are given a class, and other clones once, few, many or no size at all.

d_call: -
j_call: TRBJ1-1
cdr3_length: 15
clone_size: -
v_call: TRBV5-1
cdr3_nt: TGCGCCAGCAGCTTGGCCACCAGGGGAGGCACTGAAGCTTTCTTT
cdr3_aa: CASSLATRGGTEAFF

d_call: TRBD2
j_call: TRBJ2-3
cdr3_length: 17
clone_size: -
v_call: TRBV10-3
cdr3_nt: TGTGCCATCAGTGAGTCGGTCAGCGGGGGCTACACAGATACGCAGTATTTT
cdr3_aa: CAISESVSGGYTDTQYF

d_call: -
j_call: TRBJ1-3
cdr3_length: 14
clone_size: few
v_call: TRBV7-9
cdr3_nt: TGTGCCAGCAGCTTGTTCCAGGGGATCAACACCATATATTTT
cdr3_aa: CASSLFQGINTIYF

d_call: -
j_call: TRBJ2-1
cdr3_length: 16
clone_size: once
v_call: TRBV5-1
cdr3_nt: TGCGCCAGCAGCTTGGCGGACCTAAACGGGGAAAATGAGCAGTTCTTC
cdr3_aa: CASSLADLNGENEQFF

d_call: TRBD2
j_call: TRBJ2-7
cdr3_length: 17
clone_size: many
v_call: TRBV5-1
cdr3_nt: TGCGCCAGCAGCTTGAGGCTAGCGGGGGCAAGCTCCTACGAGCAGTACTTC
cdr3_aa: CASSLRLAGASSYEQYF

d_call: TRBD1
j_call: TRBJ2-1
cdr3_length: 15
clone_size: -
v_call: TRBV7-6
cdr3_nt: TGTGCCAGCAGCTTGGTTTCAGGGAAAGGGGGCGAGCAGTTCTTC
cdr3_aa: CASSLVSGKGGEQFF

d_call: TRBD1
j_call: TRBJ1-5
cdr3_length: 15
clone_size: -
v_call: TRBV19
cdr3_nt: TGTGCCAGTACCTGGGACAGGGTCGATAATCAGCCCCAGCATTTT
cdr3_aa: CASTWDRVDNQPQHF

d_call: -
j_call: TRBJ2-7
cdr3_length: 13
clone_size: few
v_call: TRBV7-3
cdr3_nt: TGTGCCAGCAGCTTGACCCCTACTTACGAGCAGTACTTC
cdr3_aa: CASSLTPTYEQYF

d_call: -
j_call: TRBJ1-2
cdr3_length: 13
clone_size: -
v_call: TRBV3-1
cdr3_nt: TGTGCCAGCATCCAAGGAGGGGCGGATGGCTACACCTTC
cdr3_aa: CASIQGGADGYTF

d_call: TRBD1
j_call: TRBJ2-7
cdr3_length: 17
clone_size: -
v_call: TRBV7-8
cdr3_nt: TGTGCCAGCAGCCCATCTGTCCCGGGACAGATCTTCCACGAGCAGTACTTC
cdr3_aa: CASSPSVPGQIFHEQYF

d_call: -
j_call: TRBJ1-1
cdr3_length: 13
clone_size: -
v_call: TRBV6-5
cdr3_nt: TGTGCCAGCAGTTACGCCGGGGGCGGACGCGCTTTCTTT
cdr3_aa: CASSYAGGGRAFF

d_call: -
j_call: TRBJ2-2
cdr3_length: 17
clone_size: -
v_call: TRBV5-1
cdr3_nt: TGCGCCAGCAGCTTGGGATTTGAGGGGCCCGTTCCCGGGGAGCTGTTTTTT
cdr3_aa: CASSLGFEGPVPGELFF

d_call: TRBD1
j_call: TRBJ1-2
cdr3_length: 14
clone_size: few
v_call: TRBV27
cdr3_nt: TGTGCCAGCAGTAACACAGGGGGGAACTATGGCTACACCTTC
cdr3_aa: CASSNTGGNYGYTF

d_call: -
j_call: TRBJ1-1
cdr3_length: 15
clone_size: -
v_call: TRBV11-1
cdr3_nt: TGTGCCAGCAGCCCTAGCCGGGCAGGGTACACTGAAGCTTTCTTT
cdr3_aa: CASSPSRAGYTEAFF

d_call: -
j_call: TRBJ2-5
cdr3_length: 13
clone_size: -
v_call: TRBV14
cdr3_nt: TGTGCCAGCAGCACCTACGTCCAAGAGACCCAGTACTTC
cdr3_aa: CASSTYVQETQYF

d_call: -
j_call: TRBJ1-1
cdr3_length: 14
clone_size: few
v_call: TRBV5-1
cdr3_nt: TGCGCCAGCAAGGGGAAGGGCCAAACCAAAGAAGCTTTCTTT
cdr3_aa: CASKGKGQTKEAFF

d_call: -
j_call: TRBJ1-2
cdr3_length: 14
clone_size: once
v_call: TRBV29-1
cdr3_nt: TGCAGCGTTGAACTTACACCACCTAACTATGGCTACACCTTC
cdr3_aa: CSVELTPPNYGYTF

d_call: TRBD2
j_call: TRBJ2-5
cdr3_length: 16
clone_size: few
v_call: TRBV7-2
cdr3_nt: TGTGCCAGCAGCTTAGAGGGGAGCGGGGGGGCGGAGACCCAGTACTTC
cdr3_aa: CASSLEGSGGAETQYF

d_call: -
j_call: TRBJ2-5
cdr3_length: 13
clone_size: few
v_call: TRBV12-3/TRBV12-4
cdr3_nt: TGTGCCAGCAGTGGCGGGTTTGGAGAGACCCAGTACTTC
cdr3_aa: CASSGGFGETQYF

d_call: -
j_call: TRBJ2-5
cdr3_length: 13
clone_size: few
v_call: TRBV5-1
cdr3_nt: TGCGCCAGCAGCTTGATCGGGGATCAGACCCAGTACTTC
cdr3_aa: CASSLIGDQTQYF

d_call: -
j_call: TRBJ2-5
cdr3_length: 14
clone_size: few
v_call: TRBV7-6
cdr3_nt: TGTGCCAGCAGCGACCGGGACCCCCAAGAGACCCAGTACTTC
cdr3_aa: CASSDRDPQETQYF

d_call: TRBD1
j_call: TRBJ1-2
cdr3_length: 16
clone_size: -
v_call: TRBV7-2
cdr3_nt: TGTGCCAGCAGCTCGACGGACAGGGGCTTTAACTATGGCTACACCTTC
cdr3_aa: CASSSTDRGFNYGYTF

d_call: -
j_call: TRBJ2-5
cdr3_length: 15
clone_size: few
v_call: TRBV29-1
cdr3_nt: TGCAGCGTTGAAGATCTGGAACTAGAGCTGGAGACCCAGTACTTC
cdr3_aa: CSVEDLELELETQYF

d_call: -
j_call: TRBJ1-2
cdr3_length: 17
clone_size: -
v_call: TRBV5-1
cdr3_nt: TGCGCCAGCAGCCACGAGCGGTACAGGGCTCCTAACTATGGCTACACCTTC
cdr3_aa: CASSHERYRAPNYGYTF

d_call: -
j_call: TRBJ1-1
cdr3_length: 14
clone_size: few
v_call: TRBV7-9
cdr3_nt: TGTGCCAGCAGCACCCAGGAGGGGCTGGATGAAGCTTTCTTT
cdr3_aa: CASSTQEGLDEAFF

d_call: -
j_call: TRBJ1-4
cdr3_length: 20
clone_size: -
v_call: TRBV4-3
cdr3_nt: TGCGCCAGCAGCCAAGACCTGTCTCTCAAGACCAGGGCAACTAATGAAAAACTGTTTTTT
cdr3_aa: CASSQDLSLKTRATNEKLFF

d_call: -
j_call: TRBJ2-1
cdr3_length: 13
clone_size: -
v_call: TRBV14
cdr3_nt: TGTGCCAGCAGCCAAGTTGGGGACTATGAGCAGTTCTTC
cdr3_aa: CASSQVGDYEQFF

d_call: -
j_call: TRBJ2-2
cdr3_length: 14
clone_size: -
v_call: TRBV12-3/TRBV12-4
cdr3_nt: TGTGCCAGCAGTCCCCAACTCCTCACCGGGGAGCTGTTTTTT
cdr3_aa: CASSPQLLTGELFF

d_call: TRBD1
j_call: TRBJ2-7
cdr3_length: 14
clone_size: -
v_call: TRBV29-1
cdr3_nt: TGCAGCGTCGCCGGGACAGGAGTTACGTGGGAGCAGTACTTC
cdr3_aa: CSVAGTGVTWEQYF

d_call: -
j_call: TRBJ2-2
cdr3_length: 13
clone_size: -
v_call: TRBV5-1
cdr3_nt: TGCGCCAGCAGCTTTATTGGGTCCGGGGAGCTGTTTTTT
cdr3_aa: CASSFIGSGELFF

d_call: -
j_call: TRBJ2-2
cdr3_length: 13
clone_size: -
v_call: TRBV19
cdr3_nt: TGTGCCAGTAGTATAGCGAACACCGGGGAGCTGTTTTTT
cdr3_aa: CASSIANTGELFF

d_call: -
j_call: TRBJ2-2
cdr3_length: 13
clone_size: few
v_call: TRBV20-1
cdr3_nt: TGCAGTGCCGGGACCCCGAACACCGGGGAGCTGTTTTTT
cdr3_aa: CSAGTPNTGELFF

d_call: TRBD2
j_call: TRBJ2-2
cdr3_length: 16
clone_size: few
v_call: TRBV7-2
cdr3_nt: TGTGCCAGCAGCCCGCCGGCTAGCGGGGGGACCGGGGAGCTGTTTTTT
cdr3_aa: CASSPPASGGTGELFF

d_call: -
j_call: TRBJ2-1
cdr3_length: 15
clone_size: few
v_call: TRBV20-1
cdr3_nt: TGCAGTGCTAGAGATCAGCGGAGCTCCTACAATGAGCAGTTCTTC
cdr3_aa: CSARDQRSSYNEQFF

d_call: -
j_call: TRBJ2-1
cdr3_length: 16
clone_size: few
v_call: TRBV6-2/TRBV6-3
cdr3_nt: TGTGCCAGCACTCGACTGGAAGGCCAGCCCTACAATGAGCAGTTCTTC
cdr3_aa: CASTRLEGQPYNEQFF

d_call: TRBD1
j_call: TRBJ2-1
cdr3_length: 14
clone_size: few
v_call: TRBV2
cdr3_nt: TGTGCCAGCAGCGCGACAGGGTCTTACAATGAGCAGTTCTTC
cdr3_aa: CASSATGSYNEQFF

d_call: -
j_call: TRBJ2-3
cdr3_length: 12
clone_size: many
v_call: TRBV6-5
cdr3_nt: TGTGCCAGCAGGTCGAGCACAGATACGCAGTATTTT
cdr3_aa: CASRSSTDTQYF

d_call: -
j_call: TRBJ1-6
cdr3_length: 13
clone_size: many
v_call: TRBV7-2
cdr3_nt: TGTGCCAGCAGCTTAAATCAGGTCTCACCCCTCCACTTT
cdr3_aa: CASSLNQVSPLHF

d_call: -
j_call: TRBJ1-5
cdr3_length: 18
clone_size: -
v_call: TRBV3-1
cdr3_nt: TGTGCCAGCAGCCATGGCATGGTGATACGGGGTGGCAATCAGCCCCAGCATTTT
cdr3_aa: CASSHGMVIRGGNQPQHF

d_call: -
j_call: TRBJ2-7
cdr3_length: 15
clone_size: -
v_call: TRBV4-1
cdr3_nt: TGCGCCAGCAGCCAAGAATCGCGAGGGGTTTACGAGCAGTACTTC
cdr3_aa: CASSQESRGVYEQYF

d_call: -
j_call: TRBJ2-1
cdr3_length: 14
clone_size: few
v_call: TRBV29-1
cdr3_nt: TGCAGCGTCACGGGACGTAGCTCCTACAATGAGCAGTTCTTC
cdr3_aa: CSVTGRSSYNEQFF

d_call: -
j_call: TRBJ2-1
cdr3_length: 12
clone_size: few
v_call: TRBV11-2
cdr3_nt: TGTGCCAGCAGCCTCAACCGGGGGCGGCAGTTCTTC
cdr3_aa: CASSLNRGRQFF

d_call: -
j_call: TRBJ1-1
cdr3_length: 15
clone_size: few
v_call: TRBV7-9
cdr3_nt: TGTGCCAGCAGCCTCGGGGACCGAGGGGGCACTGAAGCTTTCTTT
cdr3_aa: CASSLGDRGGTEAFF

d_call: TRBD2
j_call: TRBJ2-3
cdr3_length: 18
clone_size: few
v_call: TRBV5-1
cdr3_nt: TGCGCCAGCAGCTTGGTGGCTAGCGGGGGGGCAACCGCAGATACGCAGTATTTT
cdr3_aa: CASSLVASGGATADTQYF

d_call: -
j_call: TRBJ1-1
cdr3_length: 11
clone_size: many
v_call: TRBV7-2
cdr3_nt: TGTGCCAGCAGGCAAGGCACTGAAGCTTTCTTT
cdr3_aa: CASRQGTEAFF

d_call: -
j_call: TRBJ1-2
cdr3_length: 15
clone_size: -
v_call: TRBV5-1
cdr3_nt: TGCGCCAGCAGCTCCGAACCGGGGGCTAACTATGGCTACACCTTC
cdr3_aa: CASSSEPGANYGYTF

d_call: TRBD1
j_call: TRBJ2-2
cdr3_length: 14
clone_size: few
v_call: TRBV5-1
cdr3_nt: TGTGCCAGCAGCCCAGACAGGGGAACCGGGGAGCTGTTTTTT
cdr3_aa: CASSPDRGTGELFF

d_call: -
j_call: TRBJ2-1
cdr3_length: 16
clone_size: few
v_call: TRBV7-2
cdr3_nt: TGTGCCAGCAGCTTAGTCGGCGCCAGGCGGCTCCCTGAGCAGTTCTTC
cdr3_aa: CASSLVGARRLPEQFF

d_call: -
j_call: TRBJ1-2
cdr3_length: 10
clone_size: -
v_call: TRBV29-1
cdr3_nt: TGCAGCGTGGACGGTTATGGCTACACCTTC
cdr3_aa: CSVDGYGYTF

d_call: -
j_call: TRBJ2-7
cdr3_length: 13
clone_size: few
v_call: TRBV5-5
cdr3_nt: TGTGCCAGCAGCCTCCCCCCGGACATCAAGCAGTACTTC
cdr3_aa: CASSLPPDIKQYF

d_call: -
j_call: TRBJ2-2
cdr3_length: 15
clone_size: -
v_call: TRBV15
cdr3_nt: TGTGCCACCAGCAGAGAGGTCGTGAACACCGGGGAGCTGTTTTTT
cdr3_aa: CATSREVVNTGELFF

d_call: TRBD2
j_call: TRBJ2-1
cdr3_length: 15
clone_size: many
v_call: TRBV4-1
cdr3_nt: TGCGCCAGCAGCCCTCTGGCGGGGGGGTATAATGAGCAGTTCTTC
cdr3_aa: CASSPLAGGYNEQFF

d_call: -
j_call: TRBJ1-2
cdr3_length: 20
clone_size: -
v_call: TRBV19
cdr3_nt: TGTGCCAGTAGTACCACCTTAGGCCGAAGGGCCGATCGAACGTCGGGTGGCTACACCTTC
cdr3_aa: CASSTTLGRRADRTSGGYTF

d_call: -
j_call: TRBJ2-1
cdr3_length: 15
clone_size: -
v_call: TRBV24-1
cdr3_nt: TGTGCCACCAGTGGGGCCAGGGAGGATTACAATGAGCAGTTCTTC
cdr3_aa: CATSGAREDYNEQFF

d_call: TRBD1
j_call: TRBJ2-7
cdr3_length: 15
clone_size: many
v_call: TRBV5-4
cdr3_nt: TGTGCCAGCAGCCAGGGGGGGACAGGGGGTCGCGAGCAGTACTTC
cdr3_aa: CASSQGGTGGREQYF